A single T cell receptor beta chain is shown here with its context. This specimen comes from a study of cytomegalovirus exposure and HLA in healthy donors. This CDR3 is built from 13 residues. J gave up 2 bases and V 8 bases, and 5 bases lay outside the gene matches. CDR1 is SEHNR and CDR2 is FQNEAQ in the germline V gene (reference sequence). The PCR made use of 60 Vbeta and 13 Jbeta primers. The assay was immunoSEQ multiplex PCR, and TCRdb's table has in-frame clones only and misses some. This table has 85,000 to 120,000 clones, roughly 80% appearing once. The rearrangement links TRBV7-9 to TRBJ1-1, with 7 bases aligning to TRBD1. Sequenced material: PBMCs. This TCR derives from a man aged 55 to 69 in good health and CMV-seronegative. The CDR3 sequence is CASGWTGNTEAFF. In DNA, the CDR3 is TGTGCCAGCGGATGGACAGGCAACACTGAAGCTTTCTTT.